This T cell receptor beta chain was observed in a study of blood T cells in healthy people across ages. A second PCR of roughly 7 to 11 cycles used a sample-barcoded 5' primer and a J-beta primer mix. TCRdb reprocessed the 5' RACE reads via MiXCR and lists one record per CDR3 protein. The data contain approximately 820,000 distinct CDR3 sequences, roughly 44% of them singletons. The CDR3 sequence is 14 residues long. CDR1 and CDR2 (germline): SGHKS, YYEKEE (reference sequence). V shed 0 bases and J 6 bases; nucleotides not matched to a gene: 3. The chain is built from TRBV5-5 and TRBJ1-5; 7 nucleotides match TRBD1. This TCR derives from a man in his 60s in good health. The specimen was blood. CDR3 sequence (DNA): TGTGCCAGCAGCTTGGAGGCAGGGGGTCAGCCCCAGCATTTT. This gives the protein CASSLEAGGQPQHF. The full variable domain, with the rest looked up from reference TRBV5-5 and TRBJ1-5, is DAGVTQSPTHLIKTRGQQVTLRCSPISGHKSVSWYQQVLGQGPQFIFQYYEKEERGRGNFPDRFSARQFPNYSSELNVNALLLGDSALYLCASSLEAGGQPQHFGDGTRLSIL.